This TCR beta chain emerged from a study of blood T cell repertoires in COVID-19. V dropped 5 bases and J dropped 8; count of bases not matched to a gene: 4. This CDR3 is 13 amino acids long. Generated by immunoSEQ multiplex PCR, the TCRdb table keeps only in-frame clones and is missing some. The data contain about 200,000 clones, 70% to 90% of them singletons. Sequences were obtained from PBMCs or T cells enriched from blood (not recorded which). The clonotype comes from a woman aged 25 to 45 who had been exposed to COVID-19. The rearrangement joins TRBV12-3 or TRBV12-4 to TRBJ1-1; 11 bases fit TRBD1. In nucleotides, the CDR3 is TGTGCCAGCAGTAACCGGGACAGGGGGGAAGCTTTCTTT. Translating it yields CASSNRDRGEAFF.